The 18 T cell receptor beta chains below come from one sample, sequenced in a study of human T cells and chemical hapten exposure. Each CDR3 protein gets one entry after TCRdb re-called the RACE reads with MiXCR. The data contain more than 300,000 distinct CDR3 sequences, around 5.5% of them singletons. Time point: pre-sensitization, week 0. The treatment: therapeutic diphenylcyclopropenone sensitization with weekly scalp DPC. Source: whole blood, taken in connection with sensitization to the hapten diphenylcyclopropenone (DPC). These receptors were taken from a woman between 18 and 29 years old with alopecia areata. Some clones in this sample may be carry-over from other donors' samples.

This clonotype has at least ten counts. This chain's CDR3 is CASSQSEGSDSYNEKLFF. The CDR3 region has the DNA TGCGCCAGCAGTCAATCGGAGGGGTCGGACAGTTATAATGAAAAACTGTTTTTT. This chain joins TRBV23-1 and TRBJ1-4, with a possible D match to TRBD1 (6 bases). TRBV23-1 counts as an open reading frame of uncertain function. The V end lost 0 bases, the J end lost 4 bases, and 18 bases lay between the germline ends. The CDR3 is made up of 18 amino acids.

V usage is TRBV6-1 and J usage is TRBJ2-7; maybe TRBD1 (6 bases). From germline, CDR1 is MNHNS and CDR2 SASEGT. V was clipped by 0 bases and J by 2 bases, with 11 bases between them. The CDR3 loop spans 15 amino acids. The DNA for the CDR3 is TGTGCCAGCAGTGAAGCCGGGACATACACCTACGAGCAGTACTTC. Translated: CASSEAGTYTYEQYF.

This clonotype was found many times. This chain joins TRBV7-8 and TRBJ1-2; the D gene is possibly TRBD1 (5 bases). This CDR3 has 16 amino acids. Germline CDR1 SGHVS, CDR2 FQNEAQ. V was shortened by 5 bases and J by 0 bases, with 16 bases between the two germline ends. Here the CDR3 DNA reads TGTGCCAGCAGCCCGGGGCGGCAGGGAACTAACTATGGCTACACCTTC. It translates to CASSPGRQGTNYGYTF.

The rearrangement joins TRBV7-8 to TRBJ2-3; 15 positions match TRBD2. Trimming at V came to 0 bases and at J to 2 bases, leaving 12 bases not matched to a gene. CDR3 length equals 21 residues. CDR1 is SGHVS, CDR2 FQNEAQ, per germline. The CDR3 nucleotides read TGTGCCAGCAGCTTAGCGTATCCGGGACTAGCGGGGGGCCACCTCACAGATACGCAGTATTTT. It yields the protein CASSLAYPGLAGGHLTDTQYF.

This clonotype was detected ten times or more. This chain uses TRBV20-1 with TRBJ1-1, with D uncertain. The V end lost 0 bases, the J end lost 0 bases, and 2 bases lay between the germline ends. The CDR3 totals 12 residues. Germline-derived CDR1 and CDR2 are DFQATT and SNEGSKA (reference sequence). CDR3 sequence (DNA): TGCAGTGCTAGAGAACTGAACACTGAAGCTTTCTTT. Amino acids: CSARELNTEAFF.

This clonotype occurred a few times. The chain carries TRBV28 and TRBJ2-6; D is undetermined. CDR1 is MDHEN, CDR2 SYDVKM, per germline. The CDR3 runs to 13 residues. Trimming shortened V by 8 bases and J by 10 bases, and 15 bases separated the two germline ends. CDR3 coding DNA: TGTGCCAGCTTCTCTTATACTGGAAACGTCCTGACTTTC. Residues: CASFSYTGNVLTF. The complete variable domain, with remaining parts taken from reference TRBV28 and TRBJ2-6, reads DVKVTQSSRYLVKRTGEKVFLECVQDMDHENMFWYRQDPGLGLRLIYFSYDVKMKEKGDIPEGYSVSREKKERFSLILESASTNQTSMYLCASFSYTGNVLTFGAGSRLTVL.

This clonotype showed up many times. The gene calls are TRBV6-2 or TRBV6-3 and TRBJ1-6; D remains unclear. The CDR3 spans 16 residues. V lost 6 bases and J 0 bases, leaving 12 bases between the germline ends. Germline lookup yields CDR1 MNHEY and CDR2 SVGEGT. The CDR3 bases are TGTGCCAGCAGCAACTCAGGCAGCTCCTATAATTCACCCCTCCACTTT. This sequence encodes CASSNSGSSYNSPLHF.

This clonotype was seen ten or more times. The genes are TRBV5-5 and TRBJ2-7, with D unresolved. The CDR3 is 13 residues long. The germline gives CDR1 SGHKS, CDR2 YYEKEE (reference sequence). V dropped 0 bases and J dropped 2 bases, with 6 bases sitting between them. Here the CDR3 reads CASSLATAYEQYF. CDR3 DNA: TGTGCCAGCAGCTTGGCCACGGCCTACGAGCAGTACTTC.

This clonotype was picked up many times. V gene TRBV27 combines with J gene TRBJ2-7; 8 nucleotides align to TRBD2. V shed 4 bases and J 7 bases; nucleotides not matched to a gene: 9. This CDR3 has 14 residues. The germline gives CDR1 MNHEY, CDR2 SMNVEV (reference sequence). The CDR3 here is CASSSRTSRREQYF. In nucleotides, the CDR3 is TGTGCCAGCAGTTCGAGGACTAGCCGTCGGGAGCAGTACTTC.

This clonotype occurred a few times. The chain joins TRBV4-1 to TRBJ2-5; D remains unclear. This CDR3 is 16 amino acids long. The germline V gene encodes CDR1 MGHRA and CDR2 YSYEKL. The V end was cut by 4 bases, the J end by 0 bases, with 15 bases between. The CDR3 DNA follows: TGCGCCAGCAGCCCAAGTGCCGCTACGTACCAAGAGACCCAGTACTTC. Translated, it gives CASSPSAATYQETQYF.

The chain joins TRBV5-6 to TRBJ1-6; possible D gene TRBD1, 5 bases. V was trimmed by 4 bases and J by 7 bases, leaving 18 bases between them. The germline gives CDR1 SGHDT, CDR2 YYEEEE. CDR3 length: 16 amino acids. Written as DNA, the CDR3 is TGTGCCAGCAGCCTTTTCGGGACGACCCTAAATTCACCCCTCCACTTT. Amino acid sequence: CASSLFGTTLNSPLHF. The full variable domain, completed using reference TRBV5-6 and TRBJ1-6, is DAGVTQSPTHLIKTRGQQVTLRCSPKSGHDTVSWYQQALGQGPQFIFQYYEEEERQRGNFPDRFSGHQFPNYSSELNVNALLLGDSALYLCASSLFGTTLNSPLHFGNGTRLTVT.

The rearrangement uses TRBV27 and TRBJ1-6; D is perhaps TRBD1 (5 bases). The CDR3 is 15 residues long. The germline CDR1 and CDR2 sequences are MNHEY and SMNVEV (reference sequence). Between the trimmed V and J ends, which lost 5 bases and 10 bases, there was a span of 18 bases. The CDR3 reads CASSTGGFGGSPLHF. CDR3 DNA: TGTGCCAGCAGTACTGGGGGTTTTGGCGGCTCACCCCTCCACTTT.

This clonotype was counted many times. The chain couples TRBV10-1 to TRBJ2-6, with D possibly being TRBD2 (5 bases). This CDR3 comprises 15 residues. The V gene's germline CDR1 is WNHNN and CDR2 SYGVQD (reference sequence). Trimming pared 10 bases from V and 0 bases from J, leaving 13 bases between. For the CDR3, the DNA is TGCGCCATGATAACTAGAGGCTCTGGGGCCAACGTCCTGACTTTC. Protein: CAMITRGSGANVLTF.

This clonotype showed up many times. This chain connects TRBV6-2 or TRBV6-3 to TRBJ1-5; D is possibly TRBD1 (5 bases). The CDR3 has 15 amino acids. V shed 2 bases and J shed 9 bases, with 17 bases lying between them. The V gene's germline CDR1 is MNHEY and CDR2 SVGEGT. CDR3 sequence reads: CASSYAGRVARPQHF. In DNA, the CDR3 is TGTGCCAGCAGTTACGCGGGCAGGGTCGCCAGGCCCCAGCATTTT.

The chain recombines TRBV20-1 with TRBJ2-3, with a tentative D call TRBD2 (5 bases). The CDR3 length is 12 residues. The germline CDR1 and CDR2 sequences are DFQATT and SNEGSKA (reference sequence). The DNA for the CDR3 is TGCAGCCTCACGGGATCGACAGATACGCAGTATTTT. Protein sequence: CSLTGSTDTQYF.

Many counts were recorded for this clonotype. The chain couples TRBV14 to TRBJ2-7, with 8 bases aligning to TRBD1. The junction had 7 bases not matched to a gene; V was cut back by 4 bases and J by 2 bases. In germline, CDR1 is SGHDN, CDR2 FVKESK. The CDR3 length is 15 residues. The CDR3 DNA sequence: TGTGCCAGCAGCCTCCTCGGGACAGGACCCTACGAGCAGTACTTC. Translated, it gives CASSLLGTGPYEQYF. The full variable domain, rest sourced from reference TRBV14 and TRBJ2-7, is EAGVTQFPSHSVIEKGQTVTLRCDPISGHDNLYWYRRVMGKEIKFLLHFVKESKQDESGMPNNRFLAERTGGTYSTLKVQPAELEDSGVYFCASSLLGTGPYEQYFGPGTRLTVT.

On this clonotype: Being one base from a much bigger clone, this may be a read error. The chain carries TRBV15 and TRBJ2-3; no clear D. CDR1 LNHNV and CDR2 YYDKDF come from the germline V gene (reference sequence). The CDR3 runs to 14 residues. The CDR3 bases are TGTGCCATCAGCAGAGCATTTCCGGCAGATACGCAGTATTTT. This gives the protein CAISRAFPADTQYF.

This clonotype has just a few counts. J is TRBJ1-2 and V is TRBV25-1, with D possibly TRBD1 on 5 matching bases. The germline CDR1 and CDR2 sequences are MGHDK and SYGVNS. This CDR3 has 14 residues. V lost 5 bases and J 2 bases, leaving 12 bases between the germline ends. For the CDR3, the DNA is TGTGCCAGCAGTAGGGGTCCATCCAACTATGGCTACACCTTC. Its translation is CASSRGPSNYGYTF.